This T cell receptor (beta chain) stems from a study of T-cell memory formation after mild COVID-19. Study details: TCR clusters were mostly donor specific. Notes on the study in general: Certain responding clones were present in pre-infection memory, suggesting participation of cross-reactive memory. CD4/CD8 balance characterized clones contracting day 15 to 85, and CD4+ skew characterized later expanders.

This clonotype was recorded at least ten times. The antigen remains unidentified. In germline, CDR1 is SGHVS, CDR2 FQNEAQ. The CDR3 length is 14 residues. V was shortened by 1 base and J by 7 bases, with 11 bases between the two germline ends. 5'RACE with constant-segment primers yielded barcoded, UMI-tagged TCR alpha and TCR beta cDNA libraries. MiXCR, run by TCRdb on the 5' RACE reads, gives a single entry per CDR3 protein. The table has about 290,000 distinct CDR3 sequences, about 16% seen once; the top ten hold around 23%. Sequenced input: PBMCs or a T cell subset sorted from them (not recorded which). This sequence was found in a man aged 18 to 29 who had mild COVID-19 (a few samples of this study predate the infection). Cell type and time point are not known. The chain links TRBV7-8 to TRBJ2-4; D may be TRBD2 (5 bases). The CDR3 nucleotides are TGTGCCAGCAGCTTAGGTCGGACTTCTAACATTCAGTACTTC. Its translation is CASSLGRTSNIQYF.